The 29 T cell receptor beta chains in this list originate from one sample, sequenced in a study of glioma-infiltrating T cells after dendritic cell vaccination (TCRdb year 2016). Library method: the immunoSEQ multiplex PCR assay. This is the immuneACCESS table as TCRdb keeps it, with only in-frame sequences that have V and J called. A part of the clones is gone; compared with another copy, unresolved V genes explain less than half, and the rest is unexplained. The sample contains 80,000 to 95,000 clones, roughly 84% of them found a single time. The ten largest clones add up to less than 3% of the sample. The sample in question was blood, obtained before dendritic cell vaccination. The receptors here all came from a human donor with glioblastoma.

The chain couples TRBV5-1 to TRBJ2-7; TRBD1 is a possible D gene (6 bases). V gave up 0 bases and J gave up 3 bases, with 16 bases separating them. Germline loops: CDR1 SGHRS, CDR2 YFSETQ. This CDR3 has 16 amino acids. The CDR3 coding sequence is TGCGCCAGCAGCTTGGACAGGGTCGGCGGCTACTACGAGCAGTACTTC. Translating it yields CASSLDRVGGYYEQYF.

The chain is built from TRBV28 and TRBJ1-6; 12 nucleotides match TRBD1. V trimming: 11 bases; J trimming: 7 bases; junction bases outside the gene matches: 6. The CDR3 is 14 residues long. CDR1 MDHEN and CDR2 SYDVKM come from the germline V gene. CDR3 loop: CAGGQGAKNSPLHF. CDR3 DNA: TGTGCCGGGGGACAGGGGGCGAAAAATTCACCCCTCCACTTT.

The chain recombines TRBV11-3 with TRBJ2-2, with 7 bases lining up with TRBD1. The CDR3 is 15 residues long. Germline assignment: CDR1 SGHNT and CDR2 YENEEA. V trimming: 4 bases; J trimming: 1 base; junction bases outside the gene matches: 3. The CDR3 loop reads CASSSWTGNTGELFF. The CDR3 DNA reads as TGTGCCAGCAGCTCATGGACAGGGAACACCGGGGAGCTGTTTTTT.

V is TRBV6-5 and J is TRBJ1-2; D gene ambiguous. The CDR3 is 16 residues long. Germline V gene sequence: CDR1 MNHEY, CDR2 SVGAGI. The V end lost 0 bases, the J end lost 4 bases, and 15 bases lay between the germline ends. The CDR3 nucleotides read TGTGCCAGCAGTTACTCTTGGGCATCCGGAAGCTATGGCTACACCTTC. Protein product: CASSYSWASGSYGYTF.

The chain carries TRBV4-1 and TRBJ2-3; 7 positions match TRBD1. The CDR3 is 15 residues long. CDR1 MGHRA and CDR2 YSYEKL come from the germline V gene. With 10 bases clipped from V and 6 bases from J, the junction kept 16 bases outside the gene matches. CDR3 amino acids: CATSPGQLLEDTQYF. DNA for the CDR3: TGCGCCACCTCACCGGGACAGCTACTGGAGGATACGCAGTATTTT.

This clone appeared once. CDR3 loop: CASSPGTNTGELFF. The DNA of the CDR3 is TGTGCCAGCAGCCCCGGGACTAACACCGGGGAGCTGTTTTTT. J is TRBJ2-2 and V is TRBV6-5; possible D gene TRBD2, 6 bases. Germline CDR1 MNHEY, CDR2 SVGAGI. Trimming took off 6 bases at V and 2 bases at J, with 10 bases between the two ends. The CDR3 runs to 14 residues.

The CDR3 sequence is CASSPPGVGNEQFF. CDR3 sequence (DNA): TGCGCCAGCAGCCCTCCCGGGGTGGGCAATGAGCAGTTCTTC. The J gene is TRBJ2-1, the V gene TRBV5-1; tentative D call: TRBD2 (5 bases). The CDR3 sequence is 14 residues long. Trimming took off 4 bases at V and 6 bases at J, with 14 bases between the two ends. The germline gives CDR1 SGHRS, CDR2 YFSETQ.

The genes are TRBV4-3 and TRBJ2-1, with 7 bases lining up with TRBD1. The CDR3 length is 12 residues. With V trimmed by 1 base and J by 15 bases, 6 bases remained unmatched. Germline assignment: CDR1 LGHNA and CDR2 YSLEER. CDR3 residues: CASSQAGDSRFF. In DNA, the CDR3 is TGCGCCAGCAGCCAAGCCGGGGACAGTCGGTTCTTC.

This chain uses TRBV15 with TRBJ1-5; maybe TRBD1 (5 bases). The germline V gene has CDR1 LNHNV and CDR2 YYDKDF (reference sequence). The CDR3 is 15 residues long. V gave up 0 bases and J gave up 0 bases, with 6 bases separating them. CDR3 in amino acids: CATSRDRDSNQPQHF. The CDR3 nucleotides are TGTGCCACCAGCAGAGACAGGGATAGCAATCAGCCCCAGCATTTT.

The V gene is TRBV18, the J gene TRBJ1-1, with D possibly matching TRBD1 (6 bases). The V gene's germline CDR1 is KGHSH and CDR2 LQKENI. V was pared by 3 bases and J by 4 bases, with 9 bases between. The CDR3 has 13 residues. Here the CDR3 DNA reads TGTGCCAGCTCACCCACAGGGTTCACTGAAGCTTTCTTT. Translated, it gives CASSPTGFTEAFF. Combining the CDR3 with reference TRBV18 and TRBJ1-1 gives the whole variable domain NAGVMQNPRHLVRRRGQEARLRCSPMKGHSHVYWYRQLPEEGLKFMVYLQKENIIDESGMPKERFSAEFPKEGPSILRIQQVVRGDSAAYFCASSPTGFTEAFFGQGTRLTVV.

The chain uses TRBV19 and TRBJ1-4; TRBD1 aligns across 8 bases. The CDR3 runs to 15 residues. Germline lookup yields CDR1 LNHDA and CDR2 SQIVND (reference sequence). Unmatched junction bases numbered 11, after V lost 6 bases and J lost 8 bases. CDR3 DNA sequence: TGTGCCAGTAGCAACCGGGACAGGTCGCGCGAAAAACTGTTTTTT. It translates to CASSNRDRSREKLFF.

The chain carries TRBV9 and TRBJ2-7; TRBD1 agrees at 10 bases. The CDR3 extends over 17 amino acids. CDR1 is SGDLS and CDR2 is YYNGEE in the germline V gene. V dropped 4 bases and J dropped 0; count of bases not matched to a gene: 10. CDR3 sequence (DNA): TGTGCCAGCAGCCCCCCCCCGGGACAGGGGAACTCCTACGAGCAGTACTTC. The encoded protein is CASSPPPGQGNSYEQYF.

V usage is TRBV6-1 and J usage is TRBJ1-1; the match to TRBD1 covers 8 bases. CDR3 length: 12 amino acids. The V and J ends lost 5 bases and 4 bases, in that order; junction bases with no gene match: 0. Germline V lookup: CDR1 MNHNS, CDR2 SASEGT. The CDR3 bases are TGTGCCAGCAGTACAGGGGGCACTGAAGCTTTCTTT. It specifies CASSTGGTEAFF.

This clone was picked up a small number of times. CDR3 residues: CASSLPLAGREQYF. The CDR3 DNA reads as TGTGCCAGCAGTTTACCGCTGGCGGGACGGGAGCAGTACTTC. The genes are TRBV28 and TRBJ2-7, with D possibly TRBD2 on 6 matching bases. The CDR3 sequence is 14 residues long. Germline lookup yields CDR1 MDHEN and CDR2 SYDVKM. Trimming removed 2 bases from V and 7 bases from J, with 15 bases in between.

The CDR3 DNA reads TGCGCCAGCAGGCAACTAGCGGGAGTAGAGACCCAGTACTTC. Amino acid sequence: CASRQLAGVETQYF. The chain uses TRBV5-1 and TRBJ2-5; 11 bases map to TRBD2. V shed 5 bases, J shed 4 bases, and the junction held 4 bases outside the gene matches. The CDR3 length is 14 residues. Germline CDR1 SGHRS, CDR2 YFSETQ.

This chain connects TRBV6-1 to TRBJ2-7, with D unresolved. Deletions cut 1 base from V and 0 bases from J, with 10 bases between. Germline CDR1 and CDR2: MNHNS and SASEGT. This CDR3 is built from 15 residues. Here the CDR3 reads CASSEVGSFSYEQYF. Here the CDR3 DNA reads TGTGCCAGCAGTGAAGTGGGCAGTTTCTCCTACGAGCAGTACTTC.

The chain has TRBV6-5 and TRBJ2-7; perhaps TRBD2 as D (6 bases). The CDR3 totals 14 residues. Germline V lookup: CDR1 MNHEY, CDR2 SVGAGI. V lost 3 bases, J lost 0 bases, and 9 bases lay in between. In DNA, the CDR3 is TGTGCCAGCAGTTATCACGGGGGCTCCTACGAGCAGTACTTC. Translated: CASSYHGGSYEQYF.

The genes are TRBV5-1 and TRBJ1-1; D possibly corresponds to TRBD1 (6 bases). Germline values: CDR1 SGHRS, CDR2 YFSETQ. The CDR3 consists of 14 residues. The ends were cut back, 4 bases at V and 1 base at J, with 11 bases in the middle. The chain's CDR3 is CASSRGTENTEAFF. CDR3 in DNA: TGCGCCAGCAGCAGGGGGACGGAGAACACTGAAGCTTTCTTT.

This clone showed up just once. This chain links TRBV7-6 with TRBJ1-1; the D gene is possibly TRBD1 (6 bases). The germline V and J ends were trimmed by 6 bases and 1 base, with 12 bases remaining between them. In germline, CDR1 is SGHVS, CDR2 FNYEAQ. CDR3 length equals 14 residues. This CDR3 reads CASSAQGRNTEAFF. The CDR3 DNA follows: TGTGCCAGCAGTGCACAGGGCCGGAACACTGAAGCTTTCTTT.

V gene TRBV11-3 combines with J gene TRBJ2-7; 7 bases are shared with TRBD2. Germline assignment: CDR1 SGHNT and CDR2 YENEEA. The V segment lost 5 bases and the J segment 4 bases; nucleotides outside the gene matches: 11. The CDR3 covers 15 residues. DNA for the CDR3: TGTGCCAGCAGCCCGGGGGGTGTCCGTGGTTACGAGCAGTACTTC. Amino acids: CASSPGGVRGYEQYF.

Only one count was recorded for this clone. The same CDR3 can be traced to other DNA sequences in this sample. This chain joins TRBV4-1 and TRBJ1-6; a possible D gene is TRBD1 (6 bases). Trimming stripped 1 base from V and 8 bases from J, with 18 bases between. The CDR3 consists of 17 residues. Germline V CDR1 and CDR2: MGHRA, YSYEKL. The DNA for the CDR3 is TGCGCCAGCAGCCAAGGTATGGGGGCGGATGCGCATTCACCCCTCCACTTT. It yields the protein CASSQGMGADAHSPLHF.

The count of this clone is one. The chain combines TRBV27 with TRBJ1-1; 9 bases agree with TRBD1. The germline gives CDR1 MNHEY, CDR2 SMNVEV (reference sequence). The CDR3 spans 15 residues. The J segment lost 5 bases and the V segment lost 2 bases, leaving 6 bases of the junction unmatched. The CDR3 loop is CASSLAGTGWTEAFF. The CDR3 bases are TGTGCCAGCAGTTTAGCCGGGACAGGGTGGACTGAAGCTTTCTTT.

This clone was found once. The chain is built from TRBV6-6 and TRBJ2-7, with TRBD2 matching 12 bases. After removal of 6 bases from V and 7 bases from J, the junction contained 7 bases not matched to a gene. The CDR3 has 14 amino acids. Germline V gene lookup returns CDR1 MNHNY and CDR2 SVGAGI (reference sequence). The CDR3 sequence is CASSPSGRGREQYF. For the CDR3, the DNA is TGTGCCAGCAGCCCTAGCGGGAGGGGAAGGGAGCAGTACTTC.

The chain combines TRBV9 with TRBJ1-4, with D tentatively TRBD1 (6 bases). V was pared by 4 bases and J by 8 bases, with 15 bases between. The CDR3 length is 14 residues. In germline, CDR1 is SGDLS, CDR2 YYNGEE. CDR3 nucleotide sequence: TGTGCCAGCAGCCAGGGGTGGGTGGAAGAAAAACTGTTTTTT. This translates into CASSQGWVEEKLFF.

As concerns this clone: The same CDR3 can be traced to other DNA sequences in this sample. The rearrangement uses TRBV5-1 and TRBJ2-5; D is unresolved. Germline CDR1 is SGHRS and CDR2 is YFSETQ. The CDR3 contains 13 residues. V was shortened by 0 bases and J by 3 bases, with 6 bases between the two germline ends. The CDR3 loop is CASSLGQEETQYF. The DNA of the CDR3 is TGCGCCAGCAGCTTGGGACAAGAAGAGACCCAGTACTTC.

This chain uses TRBV21-1 with TRBJ2-7; whether TRBD1, the table's D call, matches the DNA was not checked. TRBV21-1 is recorded as a pseudogene. The CDR3 loop spans 16 amino acids. The CDR3 protein is CASSKSRGTGNNEQYF. In nucleotides, the CDR3 is TGTGCCAGCAGCAAATCCCGCGGAACAGGGAACAACGAGCAGTACTTC.

The chain links TRBV4-1 to TRBJ1-5; D gene ambiguous. Germline CDR1 is MGHRA and CDR2 is YSYEKL. The CDR3 runs to 14 residues. Trimming pared 1 base from V and 6 bases from J, leaving 10 bases between. DNA of the CDR3: TGCGCCAGCAGCCAAGTGGGAGGGATTCAGCCCCAGCATTTT. Translated: CASSQVGGIQPQHF.

The chain carries TRBV27 and TRBJ1-4; 8 bases line up with TRBD1. The V gene's germline CDR1 is MNHEY and CDR2 SMNVEV (reference sequence). This CDR3 is built from 15 residues. The V gene end was trimmed by 6 bases and the J gene end by 3 bases; junction bases not matched to a gene: 6. The chain's CDR3 is CASSILGQANEKLFF. In nucleotides, the CDR3 is TGTGCCAGCAGCATTCTGGGACAGGCTAATGAAAAACTGTTTTTT.

The chain links TRBV19 to TRBJ1-1, with D perhaps TRBD1 (6 bases). The ends were cut back, 5 bases at V and 5 bases at J, with 12 bases in the middle. CDR3 length equals 13 residues. In germline, CDR1 is LNHDA, CDR2 SQIVND (reference sequence). CDR3 in amino acids: CASSRRGITEAFF. The CDR3 DNA sequence: TGTGCCAGTAGTCGCAGGGGAATTACTGAAGCTTTCTTT.